The 9 T cell receptor beta chains below were found in one sample sequenced in a study of blood T cell repertoires in COVID-19. This table comes from immunoSEQ multiplex PCR, and its TCRdb copy is limited to in-frame clones, with some not included. The sample contains 90,000 to 100,000 clones, around 80% of which appear only once. Sequenced sample: peripheral blood. Source of these receptors: a man older than 75 with acute or convalescent COVID-19.

A single count supports this clone. This sequence joins TRBV5-6 and TRBJ2-6; D may be TRBD1 (5 bases). The CDR3 spans 15 residues. V was shortened by 7 bases and J by 7 bases, with 18 bases between the two germline ends. Per germline, CDR1 SGHDT and CDR2 YYEEEE. In DNA form, the CDR3 reads TGTGCCAGCGGCACCGGTTATGGACATGCCAACGTCCTGACTTTC. It yields the protein CASGTGYGHANVLTF.

This clone showed up just a few times. This sequence joins TRBV3-1 (or the pseudogene TRBV3-2) and TRBJ1-5; D ambiguous. V shed 8 bases and J shed 5 bases, with 10 bases lying between them. From germline, CDR1 is LGHDT and CDR2 YNNKEL (reference sequence). CDR3 length: 12 amino acids. CDR3 protein: CASGLRDQPQHF. Written as DNA, the CDR3 is TGTGCCAGCGGCCTCCGGGATCAGCCCCAGCATTTT.

This chain uses TRBV6-5 with TRBJ1-6, with 7 bases that match TRBD1. V lost 5 bases and J lost 7; bases outside the gene matches: 5. The CDR3 is 14 residues long. Germline V gives CDR1 MNHEY, CDR2 SVGAGI. CDR3 protein: CASSKQGINSPLHF. DNA for the CDR3: TGTGCCAGCAGTAAACAGGGGATCAATTCACCCCTCCACTTT.

The chain links TRBV29-1 to TRBJ2-7; 8 bases align to TRBD1. J gave up 5 bases and V 7 bases, and 7 bases lay outside the gene matches. The CDR3 consists of 12 residues. Germline-derived CDR1 and CDR2 are SQVTM and ANQGSEA. In DNA form, the CDR3 reads TGCAGCGATTTGGCAGGGGGCAACGAGCAGTACTTC. Translation gives CSDLAGGNEQYF.

The chain couples TRBV3-1 (or the pseudogene TRBV3-2) to TRBJ1-2, with 7 bases aligning to TRBD1. The junction had 7 bases not matched to a gene; V was cut back by 4 bases and J by 5 bases. CDR1 LGHDT and CDR2 YNNKEL come from the germline V gene (reference sequence). CDR3 size: 14 residues. CDR3: CASSLRTGAYGYTF. The CDR3, as DNA: TGTGCCAGCAGCCTTCGGACAGGAGCATATGGCTACACCTTC.

The chain employs TRBV7-2 and TRBJ1-5; possible D gene TRBD1, 6 bases. The ends were cut back, 5 bases at V and 5 bases at J, with 22 bases in the middle. Germline CDR1 and CDR2: SGHTA and FQGNSA. The CDR3 spans 17 residues. CDR3 in amino acids: CASSLTVGGAGHQPQHF. CDR3 coding DNA: TGTGCCAGCAGCCTTACGGTGGGGGGGGCGGGTCATCAGCCCCAGCATTTT.

The chain combines TRBV11-2 with TRBJ2-1; 8 bases are a match to TRBD2. The V gene end was trimmed by 5 bases and the J gene end by 7 bases; junction bases not matched to a gene: 19. This CDR3 has 18 residues. The germline V gene encodes CDR1 SGHAT and CDR2 FQNNGV. The CDR3 reads CASSKRAGGRPLQNEQFF. The DNA for the CDR3 is TGTGCCAGCAGCAAAAGGGCGGGAGGCCGACCCTTACAGAATGAGCAGTTCTTC.

The chain employs TRBV5-5 and TRBJ2-5, with a tentative D call TRBD1 (6 bases). The CDR3 spans 16 residues. CDR1 is SGHKS and CDR2 is YYEKEE in the germline V gene (reference sequence). The V and J ends lost 0 bases and 1 base respectively, with 13 bases between them. The CDR3 sequence: CASSLAGQRGQETQYF. CDR3 DNA sequence: TGTGCCAGCAGCTTGGCCGGACAGAGAGGCCAAGAGACCCAGTACTTC.

The chain uses TRBV7-2 and TRBJ2-7, with 8 bases fitting TRBD2. The V and J ends lost 1 base and 4 bases, in that order; junction bases with no gene match: 3. The CDR3 consists of 14 residues. The germline V gene encodes CDR1 SGHTA and CDR2 FQGNSA. The CDR3 nucleotides read TGTGCCAGCAGCTTAGAACGGGAGGGATACGAGCAGTACTTC. Amino acids: CASSLEREGYEQYF.